This T cell receptor beta chain was sequenced during a study of T cell repertoires in cytomegalovirus infection. Broader study findings: Cumulated frequencies of public TCR beta families served to identify carriers of CMV plus the relevant HLA. Dominating the ex vivo response were TCR beta clonotypes that were CMV-specific and HLA-C-restricted.

Remarks on this clonotype: The antigen is not known.

After removal of 5 bases from V and 7 bases from J, the junction contained 7 bases not matched to a gene. CDR1 is MNHEY, CDR2 SMNVEV, per germline (reference sequence). This CDR3 has 16 residues. From the reads, TCRdb called clonotypes with MiXCR, one entry per CDR3 protein. The repertoire includes around 240,000 distinct CDR3 sequences, about 20% of them detected once, and approximately 18% sits in the top ten. This clonotype was sampled from a human donor in good health (CMV status not recorded). Some clones in this sample may be carry-over from other donors' samples. The rearrangement joins TRBV27 to TRBJ2-2; 13 nucleotides align to TRBD2. The sequenced material came from CD8+ T cells from PBMCs. The CDR3 region is CASSPWTSGGDGELFF. As DNA, the CDR3 is TGTGCCAGCAGTCCCTGGACTAGCGGGGGTGACGGGGAGCTGTTTTTT.